The 21 T cell receptor beta chains in this list originate from one sample, sequenced in a study of identical twins. MiXCR, run by TCRdb on the 5' RACE reads, gives a single entry per CDR3 protein. The sample yields under 1 million distinct CDR3 sequences, around 12% seen once. This same sample was also taken into another study, of yellow fever vaccine responses in identical twins.

The sequencing input was PBMCs. These receptors all stem from a woman aged 18-35 years in good health.

The table lists this clonotype with many counts. V usage is TRBV20-1 and J usage is TRBJ2-7, with 10 bases aligning to TRBD2. The CDR3 consists of 14 residues. Germline V lookup: CDR1 DFQATT, CDR2 SNEGSKA (reference sequence). Germline trimming cut 5 bases from V and 1 base from J; bases unmatched to any gene: 5. CDR3 DNA sequence: TGCAGTGCTGGAAGCGGGAGGGGGTCCTACGAGCAGTACTTC. Protein sequence: CSAGSGRGSYEQYF.

In this sample, this clonotype turned up many times. The V gene is TRBV29-1, the J gene TRBJ2-1; 14 nucleotides line up with TRBD2. The germline gives CDR1 SQVTM, CDR2 ANQGSEA. The CDR3 extends over 16 amino acids. Unmatched junction bases numbered 11, after V lost 4 bases and J lost 9 bases. The DNA for the CDR3 is TGCAGCGTTGGGAGACCCGGGACTAGCGGGAGAGGTGAGCAGTTCTTC. Translating gives CSVGRPGTSGRGEQFF.

This clonotype was found a few times. V gene TRBV28 combines with J gene TRBJ2-5, with 12 bases aligning to TRBD2. This CDR3 is 16 amino acids long. V dropped 1 base and J dropped 3; count of bases not matched to a gene: 3. The germline gives CDR1 MDHEN, CDR2 SYDVKM. Here the CDR3 reads CASSLFGLAGKETQYF. CDR3 DNA: TGTGCCAGCAGTTTATTCGGACTAGCGGGAAAAGAGACCCAGTACTTC.

This clonotype was recorded a few times. The chain links TRBV5-1 to TRBJ2-1, with D possibly TRBD2 on 7 matching bases. CDR1 is SGHRS, CDR2 YFSETQ, per germline. The CDR3 contains 16 residues. Trimming left V 4 bases short and J 7 bases short, with 21 bases between. The CDR3 sequence: CASSPSGAGENNEQFF. Written as DNA, the CDR3 is TGCGCCAGCAGCCCCTCGGGGGCGGGAGAAAATAATGAGCAGTTCTTC.

The chain recombines TRBV7-9 with TRBJ1-6; D is undetermined. The V and J ends lost 1 base and 8 bases respectively, with 9 bases between them. CDR3 length: 14 amino acids. Germline V gene lookup returns CDR1 SEHNR and CDR2 FQNEAQ (reference sequence). The CDR3 DNA follows: TGTGCCAGCAGCTTAGTGAGGGCCGATTCACCCCTCCACTTT. It translates to CASSLVRADSPLHF.

The chain joins TRBV29-1 to TRBJ2-3; unclear D gene. From germline, CDR1 is SQVTM and CDR2 ANQGSEA. Between the trimmed V and J ends, which lost 1 base and 6 bases, there was a span of 8 bases. This CDR3 region has 12 residues. The chain's CDR3 is CSVEVVSDTQYF. The CDR3 DNA sequence: TGCAGCGTTGAAGTCGTCTCCGATACGCAGTATTTT.

This chain joins TRBV6-1 and TRBJ2-7, with 10 bases lining up with TRBD1. V lost 6 bases, J lost 3 bases, and 11 bases stayed unmatched. CDR1 is MNHNS, CDR2 SASEGT, per germline. CDR3 length: 16 residues. The CDR3 DNA is TGTGCCAGCAGAGGTCGGGACAGGGGTAACGTCTACGAGCAGTACGTC. Translating it yields CASRGRDRGNVYEQYV.

This clonotype was seen ten or more times. The rearrangement joins TRBV5-1 to TRBJ2-5; D not certain. Trimming took 4 bases from V and 0 from J, leaving 4 bases between them. CDR1 and CDR2 from the germline V gene are SGHRS and YFSETQ. The CDR3 is made up of 12 amino acids. CDR3 sequence reads: CASSINQETQYF. The CDR3 bases are TGCGCCAGCAGCATCAACCAAGAGACCCAGTACTTC.

As DNA, the CDR3 is TGTGCCAGCAGTTGCGACTCAGGGGTCCGCGGCGAGCAGTACGTC. It codes for CASSCDSGVRGEQYV. The V call is TRBV27, the J call TRBJ2-7; possible D gene TRBD1, 6 bases. Germline lookup yields CDR1 MNHEY and CDR2 SMNVEV (reference sequence). The CDR3 totals 15 residues. Trimming removed 4 bases from V and 6 bases from J, with 19 bases in between.

The chain has TRBV29-1 and TRBJ2-2, with 7 positions matching TRBD1. The CDR3 extends over 13 amino acids. The germline gives CDR1 SQVTM, CDR2 ANQGSEA. With V trimmed by 4 bases and J by 7 bases, 6 bases remained unmatched. Here the CDR3 reads CSVVGQGVGELFF. CDR3 DNA sequence: TGCAGCGTTGTAGGGCAGGGGGTCGGGGAGCTGTTTTTT.

The chain joins TRBV6-1 to TRBJ1-5, with TRBD1 matching over 11 bases. There are 15 residues in the CDR3. After removal of 6 bases from V and 7 bases from J, the junction contained 8 bases not matched to a gene. Germline V CDR1 and CDR2: MNHNS, SASEGT. DNA for the CDR3: TGTGCCAGCAGCCAAGGACAGGGGGCTATCCAGCCCCAGCATTTT. As protein: CASSQGQGAIQPQHF.

The J gene is TRBJ2-7, the V gene TRBV3-1, with D possibly being TRBD2 (5 bases). Trimming removed 3 bases at V and 7 bases at J, with 10 bases between. Germline CDR1 and CDR2: LGHDT and YNNKEL (reference sequence). The CDR3 contains 12 residues. This CDR3 is CASSHARGEQYV. The DNA of the CDR3 is TGTGCCAGCAGCCACGCCCGAGGGGAGCAGTACGTC.

This clonotype was detected a few times. The J gene is TRBJ1-2, the V gene TRBV5-1; D is possibly TRBD1 (5 bases). The CDR3 covers 17 residues. Germline assignment: CDR1 SGHRS and CDR2 YFSETQ. V lost 0 bases to trimming and J lost 0 bases, with 15 bases between them. The CDR3 DNA sequence: TGCGCCAGCAGCTTGGGAGGGGTGTGGGGAACTAACTATGGCTACACCTTC. As protein: CASSLGGVWGTNYGYTF.

This clonotype was found a few times. The chain carries TRBV7-2 and TRBJ2-2; 13 bases align to TRBD2. V lost 4 bases and J lost 7; bases outside the gene matches: 6. The CDR3 length is 16 residues. Germline assignment: CDR1 SGHTA and CDR2 FQGNSA. The CDR3, as DNA: TGTGCCAGCAGCTCAACTAGCGGGGGGGCCTTCGGGGAGCTGTTTTTT. Encoded protein: CASSSTSGGAFGELFF.

This clonotype appeared many times. CDR3 DNA: TGCAGCGTTGGGGGTCCGGAGACCCAGTACTTC. This gives the protein CSVGGPETQYF. The chain uses TRBV29-1 and TRBJ2-5, with D uncertain. The germline gives CDR1 SQVTM, CDR2 ANQGSEA. The V and J ends lost 4 bases and 5 bases respectively, with 8 bases between them. The CDR3 has 11 residues.

The chain uses TRBV4-1 and TRBJ2-5, with D unresolved. The CDR3 extends over 13 amino acids. CDR1 is MGHRA and CDR2 is YSYEKL in the germline V gene. Trimming pared 5 bases from V and 1 base from J, leaving 8 bases between. The CDR3: CASSILIQETQYF. In DNA, the CDR3 is TGCGCCAGCAGCATATTAATCCAAGAGACCCAGTACTTC.

This chain uses TRBV10-3 with TRBJ2-1; weak D call: TRBD2 (6 bases). The V gene lost 4 bases and the J gene lost 6 bases, with 10 bases spanning the gap. In germline, CDR1 is ENHRY, CDR2 SYGVKD. This CDR3 region has 13 residues. CDR3 sequence reads: CAISALASNEQFF. The DNA for the CDR3 is TGTGCCATCAGTGCACTAGCCAGCAATGAGCAGTTCTTC.

This chain connects TRBV4-1 to TRBJ2-2, with 7 bases identical to TRBD1. Germline loops: CDR1 MGHRA, CDR2 YSYEKL. The length of the CDR3 is 16 residues. J gave up 0 bases and V 0 bases, and 1 base lay outside the gene matches. CDR3 DNA: TGCGCCAGCAGCCAAGACAGGGGGTCGAACACCGGGGAGCTGTTTTTT. Translated: CASSQDRGSNTGELFF.

The CDR3 loop reads CASRMGPQETQYF. The DNA for the CDR3 is TGTGCCAGCAGGATGGGGCCTCAAGAGACCCAGTACTTC. The chain has TRBV6-1 and TRBJ2-5; maybe TRBD1 (5 bases). The length of the CDR3 is 13 residues. The germline V and J ends were trimmed by 6 bases and 2 bases, with 10 bases remaining between them. Germline-derived CDR1 and CDR2 are MNHNS and SASEGT.

This clonotype was detected many times. The chain employs TRBV5-1 and TRBJ1-4; possible D gene TRBD1, 6 bases. Germline CDR1 and CDR2: SGHRS and YFSETQ. This CDR3 contains 15 residues. V was trimmed by 4 bases and J by 5 bases, leaving 15 bases between them. CDR3 DNA: TGCGCCAGCAGCCCGGGGGCCCCTCGAAATGAAAAACTGTTTTTT. This encodes CASSPGAPRNEKLFF.

This chain connects TRBV20-1 to TRBJ2-5; D is possibly TRBD2 (6 bases). Germline loops: CDR1 DFQATT, CDR2 SNEGSKA (reference sequence). V lost 0 bases and J lost 2, with 19 bases in between. The CDR3 totals 17 residues. The CDR3 region has the DNA TGCAGTGCTAGAGATTGGCAGCGGGTTGCCCGACAAGAGACCCAGTACTTC. Encoded protein: CSARDWQRVARQETQYF.